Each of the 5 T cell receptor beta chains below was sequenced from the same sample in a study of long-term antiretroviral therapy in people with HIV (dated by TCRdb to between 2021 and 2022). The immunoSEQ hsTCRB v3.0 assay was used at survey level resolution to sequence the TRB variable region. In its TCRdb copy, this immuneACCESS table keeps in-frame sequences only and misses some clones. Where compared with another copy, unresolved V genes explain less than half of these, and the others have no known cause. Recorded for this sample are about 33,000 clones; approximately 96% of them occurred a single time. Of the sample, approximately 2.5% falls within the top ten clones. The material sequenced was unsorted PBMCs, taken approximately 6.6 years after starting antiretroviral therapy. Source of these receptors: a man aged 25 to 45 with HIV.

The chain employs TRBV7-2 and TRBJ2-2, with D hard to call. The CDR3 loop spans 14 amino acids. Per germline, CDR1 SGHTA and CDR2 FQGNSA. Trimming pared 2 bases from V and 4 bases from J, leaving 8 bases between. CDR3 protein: CASSLSSLTGELFF. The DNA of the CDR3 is TGTGCCAGCAGCTTAAGCAGTCTCACCGGGGAGCTGTTTTTT.

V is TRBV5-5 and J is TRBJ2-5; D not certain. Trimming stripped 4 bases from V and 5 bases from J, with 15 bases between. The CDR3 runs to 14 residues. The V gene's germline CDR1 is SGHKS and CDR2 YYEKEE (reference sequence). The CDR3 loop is CASSHTEDGETQYF. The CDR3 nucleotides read TGTGCCAGCAGCCATACAGAAGATGGGGAGACCCAGTACTTC.

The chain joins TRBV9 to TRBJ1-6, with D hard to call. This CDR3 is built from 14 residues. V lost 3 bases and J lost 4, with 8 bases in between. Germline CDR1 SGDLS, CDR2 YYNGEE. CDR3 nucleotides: TGTGCCAGCAGCGGCCAAGGGTATAATTCACCCCTCCACTTT. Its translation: CASSGQGYNSPLHF. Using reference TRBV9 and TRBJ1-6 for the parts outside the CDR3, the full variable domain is DSGVTQTPKHLITATGQRVTLRCSPRSGDLSVYWYQQSLDQGLQFLIQYYNGEERAKGNILERFSAQQFPDLHSELNLSSLELGDSALYFCASSGQGYNSPLHFGNGTRLTVT.

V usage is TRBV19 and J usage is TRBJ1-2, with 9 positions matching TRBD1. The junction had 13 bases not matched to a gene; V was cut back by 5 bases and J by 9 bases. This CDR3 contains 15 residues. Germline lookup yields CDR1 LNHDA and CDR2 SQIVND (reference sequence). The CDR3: CASSWNRGRGISYTF. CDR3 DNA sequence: TGTGCCAGTAGTTGGAACAGGGGGCGCGGGATTAGCTACACCTTC.

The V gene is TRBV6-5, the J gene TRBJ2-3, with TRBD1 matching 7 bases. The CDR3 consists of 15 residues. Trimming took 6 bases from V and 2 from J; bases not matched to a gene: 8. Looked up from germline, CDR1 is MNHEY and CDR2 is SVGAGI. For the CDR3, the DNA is TGTGCCAGCAGCCGTGGGGGACAGCTCACAGATACGCAGTATTTT. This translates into CASSRGGQLTDTQYF.